A single sample is the source of the 13 T cell receptor beta chains below, sequenced in a study of CD8+ T cells in alopecia areata. Extraction of RNA preceded its reverse transcription into cDNA, which served as the sequencing template. Some clones are missing from TCRdb's copy, which holds only in-frame ones; the method was immunoSEQ multiplex PCR. The sample contains more than 90,000 clones, none occurring once; around 20% lies in the top ten. The sequencing input was lesional skin. Source of these receptors: a C3H/HeJ mouse with alopecia areata. Strain haplotype at MHC: H2-k.

This clone turned up a few times. The protein in this entry is translated from the DNA; at residue 13 it differs from the protein listed in TCRdb. Each gene name is a mouse one. The sequenced fragment ends 3 residues before the CDR3 boundary, so the rest is inferred from the germline J gene. The chain carries TRBV13-3 and TRBJ1-6, with 7 nucleotides matching TRBD1. TRBJ1-6 is labeled an ORF, and its function is uncertain. The germline CDR1 and CDR2 sequences are NNHDY and SYVADS. J was trimmed by 0 bases and V by 4 bases; bases with no gene match: 4. CDR3 length equals 16 residues. The CDR3 DNA, read in part, is TGTGCCAGCAGTCGGGACAGACATTCCTATAATTCGCCC. Translating gives CASSRDRHSYNSP. The CDR3 in full is CASSRDRHSYNSPLYF.

There are a few counts of this clone. Gene names and germline match the mouse. The sequence runs out 4 residues before the end of the CDR3; the remainder is reconstructed from the germline J gene. The chain is built from TRBV13-3 and TRBJ2-5; TRBD2 might be the D (5 bases). Per the germline V gene, CDR1 is NNHDY and CDR2 is SYVADS. V lost 7 bases, J lost 1 base, and 7 bases lay in between. The CDR3 runs 12 residues. The CDR3 loop reads CASWGYQDTQYF. The sequenced CDR3 bases are TGTGCCAGCTGGGGTTACCAAGAC.

About this clone: The translated DNA and TCRdb's protein are not identical at residue 13; the protein here was translated from the DNA. The genes and germline here are from mouse. The read terminates 3 residues ahead of where the CDR3 ends, so the germline J gene completes it. The chain has TRBV1 and TRBJ1-6; 10 bases match TRBD1. TRBJ1-6 has ORF status, its function being uncertain. V shed 1 base, J shed 7 bases, and the junction held 4 bases outside the gene matches. The CDR3 loop spans 16 amino acids. CDR1 and CDR2 (germline): NSQYPW, LRSPGD (reference sequence). The CDR3 is CTCSAGGQGWNSPLYF. The CDR3 DNA, read in part, is TGCACCTGCAGTGCAGGGGGACAGGGGTGGAATTCGCCC.

In this sample, this clone turned up a few times. Each gene name is a mouse one. The read gets to within 4 residues of the CDR3 end, and the germline J gene fills in the rest. The chain recombines TRBV1 with TRBJ2-7, with D perhaps matching TRBD1 (6 bases). CDR1 is NSQYPW and CDR2 is LRSPGD in the germline V gene (reference sequence). The V and J ends lost 5 bases and 1 base respectively, with 12 bases between them. The CDR3 is 14 amino acids. CDR3 sequence reads: CTCSTGTKSYEQYF. The part of the CDR3 DNA that was read is TGCACCTGCAGTACCGGGACAAAGTCCTAT.

For this clone: Mouse gene names and germline throughout. The CDR3 end falls 4 residues outside the read, so it is completed with the germline J gene. The chain has TRBV1 and TRBJ1-4; D possibly corresponds to TRBD1 (5 bases). This CDR3 spans 16 amino acids. Germline CDR1 reads NSQYPW; CDR2 reads LRSPGD (reference sequence). Trimming left V 0 bases short and J 2 bases short, with 10 bases between. This CDR3 is CTCSADLGQSNERLFF. CDR3 DNA (partial): TGCACCTGCAGTGCAGATCTCGGACAATCCAACGAA.

This clone was seen a few times. The gene symbols are mouse symbols. The observed sequence ends 4 residues before the CDR3 terminus, with the missing tail filled in from the germline J gene. This chain connects TRBV1 to TRBJ1-4; 10 bases match TRBD1. Germline V gene data show CDR1 as NSQYPW and CDR2 as LRSPGD (reference sequence). Trimming removed 6 bases from V and 0 bases from J; junction bases left unmatched: 4. This CDR3 comprises 16 residues. The covered CDR3 bases are TGCACCTGCAGAGGACAGGGGGGAATTTCCAACGAA. Encoded protein: CTCRGQGGISNE. The CDR3 in full is CTCRGQGGISNERLFF. The entire variable domain, with the rest obtained from reference TRBV1 and TRBJ1-4, is as follows: VTLLEQNPRWRLVPRGQAVNLRCILKNSQYPWMSWYQQDLQKQLQWLFTLRSPGDKEVKSLPGADYLATRVTDTELRLQVANMSQGRTLYCTCRGQGGISNERLFFGHGTKLSVL.

This clone was picked up a small number of times. Germline and genes: mouse. The sequence runs out 4 residues before the end of the CDR3; the remainder is reconstructed from the germline J gene. This rearrangement joins TRBV13-3 to TRBJ1-2; TRBD1 might be the D (5 bases). This CDR3 is built from 14 residues. The V gene lost 5 bases and the J gene lost 0 bases, with 11 bases spanning the gap. Germline V lookup: CDR1 NNHDY, CDR2 SYVADS. CDR3 bases read: TGTGCCAGCAGCCAGGGCCCTGCAAACTCC. Translated, it gives CASSQGPANS. The full CDR3 reads CASSQGPANSDYTF.

To note about this clone: Gene names and germline refer to mouse. The read ends 4 residues shy of where the CDR3 ends; the end is completed using the germline J gene. This chain links TRBV13-3 with TRBJ2-1, with TRBD1 matching over 7 bases. Germline V CDR1 and CDR2: NNHDY, SYVADS. CDR3 length equals 11 residues. After removal of 7 bases from V and 6 bases from J, the junction contained 1 base not matched to a gene. The CDR3 DNA, read in part, is TGTGCCAGCCGGGACAGTGCT. It codes for CASRDSA. The CDR3 reads in full as CASRDSAEQFF.

This clone was counted only a few times. Gene names refer to mouse genes. The CDR3 is cut off 4 residues early in the read; its end comes from the germline J gene. The chain combines TRBV13-1 with TRBJ2-1; D gene unclear. The CDR3 consists of 11 residues. V was clipped by 6 bases and J by 5 bases, with 6 bases between them. Germline V CDR1 and CDR2: NSHNY, SYGAGN. CDR3 bases read: TGTGCCAGCACAGAAAATGCT. It yields the protein CASTENA. The whole CDR3 sequence is CASTENAEQFF.

This clone has only a few counts. The genes and germline here are from mouse. The read ends 4 residues early relative to the CDR3; the germline J gene fills the gap. The chain recombines TRBV13-1 with TRBJ2-7; TRBD2 matches 9 bases. Losses at the gene ends were 0 bases for V and 0 bases for J; bases not matched to a gene: 7. The CDR3 is 17 amino acids. Germline-derived CDR1 and CDR2 are NSHNY and SYGAGN. Incomplete CDR3 DNA: TGTGCCAGCAGTGATGCAAACTGGGGGGTCAGCTCCTAT. Encoded protein: CASSDANWGVSSY. The whole CDR3 sequence is CASSDANWGVSSYEQYF.

This clone showed up many times. At residue 12, the DNA translation does not agree with TCRdb's protein; the protein displayed here is the one encoded by the DNA. The gene names given are mouse names. Read coverage stops 3 residues before the CDR3 terminus; the germline J gene supplies the remainder. The chain recombines TRBV13-3 with TRBJ1-3, with 7 nucleotides matching TRBD1. This CDR3 is 15 amino acids long. Unmatched junction bases numbered 6, after V lost 3 bases and J lost 3 bases. Germline V gives CDR1 NNHDY, CDR2 SYVADS. The CDR3 bases that were read are TGTGCCAGCAGTGGCGACAGGGAGGGTGGAAATACG. It codes for CASSGDREGGNT. The full CDR3 is CASSGDREGGNTLYF.

This clone appeared a few times. Germline and genes here are mouse. The CDR3 extends 4 residues past the end of the read, so its final part is completed from the germline J gene. The rearrangement links TRBV1 to TRBJ1-2; 8 bases align to TRBD1. The CDR3 runs to 14 residues. Germline CDR1 reads NSQYPW; CDR2 reads LRSPGD (reference sequence). The J segment lost 1 base and the V segment lost 6 bases, leaving 4 bases of the junction unmatched. CDR3 bases read: TGCACCTGCAGGGGCGACAGGGGAAACTCC. Residues: CTCRGDRGNS. The entire CDR3 protein reads CTCRGDRGNSDYTF. The full variable domain, with the rest looked up from reference TRBV1 and TRBJ1-2, is VTLLEQNPRWRLVPRGQAVNLRCILKNSQYPWMSWYQQDLQKQLQWLFTLRSPGDKEVKSLPGADYLATRVTDTELRLQVANMSQGRTLYCTCRGDRGNSDYTFGSGTRLLVI.

Of note for this clone: The listed TCRdb protein conflicts with the DNA translation at residue 11, and the protein shown is translated directly from the DNA. Gene names are the mouse ones. The observed sequence ends 3 residues before the CDR3 terminus, with the missing tail filled in from the germline J gene. The J gene is TRBJ1-3, the V gene TRBV5; unclear D gene. The ends were cut back, 2 bases at V and 0 bases at J, with 5 bases in the middle. CDR1 LGHNA and CDR2 YNLKQL come from the germline V gene (reference sequence). The CDR3 loop spans 14 amino acids. CDR3: CASSQWFSGNTLYF. CDR3 DNA, as far as it was read: TGTGCCAGCAGCCAATGGTTTTCTGGAAATACG.